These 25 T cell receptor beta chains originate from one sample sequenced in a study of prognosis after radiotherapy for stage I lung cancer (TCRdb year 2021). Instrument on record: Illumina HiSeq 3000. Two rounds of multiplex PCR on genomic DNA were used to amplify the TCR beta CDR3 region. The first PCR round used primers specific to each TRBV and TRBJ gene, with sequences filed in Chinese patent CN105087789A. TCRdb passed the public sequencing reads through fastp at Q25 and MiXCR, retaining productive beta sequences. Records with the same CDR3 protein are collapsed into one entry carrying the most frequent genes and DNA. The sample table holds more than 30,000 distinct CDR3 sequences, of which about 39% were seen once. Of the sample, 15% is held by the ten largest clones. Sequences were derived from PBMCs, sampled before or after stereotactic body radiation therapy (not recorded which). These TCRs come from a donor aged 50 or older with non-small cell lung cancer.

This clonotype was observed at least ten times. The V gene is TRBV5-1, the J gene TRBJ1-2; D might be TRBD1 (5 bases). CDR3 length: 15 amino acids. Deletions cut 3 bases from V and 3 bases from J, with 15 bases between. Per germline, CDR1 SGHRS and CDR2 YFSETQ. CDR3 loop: CASSSRRGRDYGYTF. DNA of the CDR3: TGCGCCAGCAGCTCACGCCGGGGCAGGGACTATGGCTACACCTTC. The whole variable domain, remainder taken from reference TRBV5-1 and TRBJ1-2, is KAGVTQTPRYLIKTRGQQVTLSCSPISGHRSVSWYQQTPGQGLQFLFEYFSETQRNKGNFPGRFSGRQFSNSRSEMNVSTLELGDSALYLCASSSRRGRDYGYTFGSGTRLTVV.

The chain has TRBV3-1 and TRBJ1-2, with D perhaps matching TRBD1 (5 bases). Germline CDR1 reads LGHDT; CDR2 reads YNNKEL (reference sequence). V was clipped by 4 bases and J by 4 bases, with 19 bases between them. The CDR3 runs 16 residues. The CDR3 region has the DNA TGTGCCAGCAGCCCTCAGGGAAGGGGTAAGGTCTATGGCTACACCTTC. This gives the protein CASSPQGRGKVYGYTF.

The CDR3 loop is CASSAQDRNTEAFF. The CDR3 nucleotides read TGTGCCAGCAGTGCCCAGGACAGGAACACTGAAGCTTTCTTT. The V and J genes are TRBV12-3 or TRBV12-4 and TRBJ1-1; D is possibly TRBD1 (6 bases). This CDR3 has 14 amino acids. V shed 5 bases and J shed 1 base, with 11 bases lying between them.

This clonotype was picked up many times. The CDR3 nucleotides read TGCGCCAGCAGCGTCCGGCAGTGGGATGAGCAGTTCTTC. This encodes CASSVRQWDEQFF. The chain is built from TRBV5-1 and TRBJ2-1; D gene unclear. The ends were cut back, 4 bases at V and 8 bases at J, with 13 bases in the middle. Germline assignment: CDR1 SGHRS and CDR2 YFSETQ. This CDR3 is 13 amino acids long.

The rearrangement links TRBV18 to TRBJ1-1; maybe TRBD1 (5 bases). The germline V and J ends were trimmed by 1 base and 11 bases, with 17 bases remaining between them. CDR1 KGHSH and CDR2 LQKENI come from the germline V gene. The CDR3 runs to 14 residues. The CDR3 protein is CASSPLTEGKEAFF. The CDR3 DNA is TGTGCCAGCTCACCACTGACGGAGGGGAAGGAGGCTTTCTTT.

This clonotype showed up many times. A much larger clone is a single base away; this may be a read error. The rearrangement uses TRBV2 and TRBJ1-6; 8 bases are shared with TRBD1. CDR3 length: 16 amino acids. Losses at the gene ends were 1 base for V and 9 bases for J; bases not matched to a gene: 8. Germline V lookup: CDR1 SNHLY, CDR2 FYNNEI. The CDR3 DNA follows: TGTGCCAGCAGTGAAGGGGGCGACAGGGGAGGTTCACCCCTCCACTTT. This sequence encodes CASSEGGDRGGSPLHF.

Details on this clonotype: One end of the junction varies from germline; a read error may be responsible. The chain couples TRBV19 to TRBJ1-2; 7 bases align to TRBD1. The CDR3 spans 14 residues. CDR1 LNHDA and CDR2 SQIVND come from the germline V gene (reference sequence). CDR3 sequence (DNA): TGTGCCAGTAGTACACAGGGGAGACACTATGGCCACACCTTC. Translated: CASSTQGRHYGHTF.

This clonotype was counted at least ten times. CDR3 sequence: CASSLAVGGMKTQYF. Here the CDR3 DNA reads TGCGCCAGCAGCTTGGCCGTCGGGGGAATGAAGACCCAGTACTTC. The rearrangement links TRBV5-1 to TRBJ2-5, with a tentative D call TRBD2 (6 bases). Deletions cut 0 bases from V and 6 bases from J, with 15 bases between. Germline V gives CDR1 SGHRS, CDR2 YFSETQ. This CDR3 has 15 residues.

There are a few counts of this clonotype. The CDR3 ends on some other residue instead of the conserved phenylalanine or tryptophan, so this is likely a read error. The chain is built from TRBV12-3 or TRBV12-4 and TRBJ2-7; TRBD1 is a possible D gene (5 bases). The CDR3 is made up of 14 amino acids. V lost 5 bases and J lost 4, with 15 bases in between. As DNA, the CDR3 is TGTGCCAGCAGTCCCCTAGGACATGGGTACGAGCAGTACCTC. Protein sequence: CASSPLGHGYEQYL.

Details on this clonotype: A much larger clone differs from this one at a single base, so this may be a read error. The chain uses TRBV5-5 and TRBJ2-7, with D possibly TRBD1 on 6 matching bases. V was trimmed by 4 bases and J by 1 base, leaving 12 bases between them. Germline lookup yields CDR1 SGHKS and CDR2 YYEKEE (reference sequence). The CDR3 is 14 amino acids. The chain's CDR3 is CASSLRDMSYEQYF. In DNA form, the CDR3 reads TGTGCCAGCAGCCTCCGGGACATGTCCTACGAGCAGTACTTC.

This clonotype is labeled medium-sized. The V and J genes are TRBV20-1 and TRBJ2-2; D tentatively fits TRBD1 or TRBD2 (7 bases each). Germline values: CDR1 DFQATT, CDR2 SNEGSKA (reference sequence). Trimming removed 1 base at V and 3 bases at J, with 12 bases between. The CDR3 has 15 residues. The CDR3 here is CSARGGGTDTGELFF. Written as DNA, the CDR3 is TGCAGTGCTAGAGGGGGAGGGACAGACACCGGGGAGCTGTTTTTT.

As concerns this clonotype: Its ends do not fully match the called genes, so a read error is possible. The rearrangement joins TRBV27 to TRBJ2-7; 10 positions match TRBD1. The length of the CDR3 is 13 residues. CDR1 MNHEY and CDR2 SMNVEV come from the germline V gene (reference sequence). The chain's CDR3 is CASSLGQGRFYHF. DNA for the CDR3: TGTGCCAGCAGTTTGGGACAGGGGAGATTCTACCACTTC.

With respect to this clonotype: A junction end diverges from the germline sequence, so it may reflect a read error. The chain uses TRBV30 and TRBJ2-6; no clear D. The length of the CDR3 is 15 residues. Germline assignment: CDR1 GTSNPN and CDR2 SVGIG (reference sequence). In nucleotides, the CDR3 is TGTGCCTGCAGTGTACTGGGCTCTGGGGCCAACGTCCTGACTTTC. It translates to CACSVLGSGANVLTF.

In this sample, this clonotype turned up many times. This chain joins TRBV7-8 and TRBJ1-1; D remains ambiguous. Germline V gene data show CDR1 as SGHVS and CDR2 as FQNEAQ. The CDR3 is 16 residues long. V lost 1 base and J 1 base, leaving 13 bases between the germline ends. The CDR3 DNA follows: TGTGCCAGCAGCTTAGTTTCACTTGCGGCGAACACTGAAGCTTTCTTT. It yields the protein CASSLVSLAANTEAFF.

This chain's CDR3 is CASSSTGTGAEQYF. In nucleotides, the CDR3 is TGTGCCAGCAGCTCCACCGGGACAGGGGCCGAGCAGTACTTC. V usage is TRBV5-4 and J usage is TRBJ2-7; 10 positions agree with TRBD1. The germline V gene encodes CDR1 SGHNT and CDR2 YYREEE (reference sequence). V dropped 3 bases and J dropped 6; count of bases not matched to a gene: 6. The CDR3 has 14 amino acids.

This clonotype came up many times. In nucleotides, the CDR3 is TGTGCCAGCAGCCAACTCTCGTTGGGGGAGCAGTACTTC. Translated: CASSQLSLGEQYF. The chain couples TRBV3-1 to TRBJ2-7; D unclear. Germline V gives CDR1 LGHDT, CDR2 YNNKEL (reference sequence). Trimming left V 2 bases short and J 7 bases short, with 12 bases between. The CDR3 consists of 13 residues.

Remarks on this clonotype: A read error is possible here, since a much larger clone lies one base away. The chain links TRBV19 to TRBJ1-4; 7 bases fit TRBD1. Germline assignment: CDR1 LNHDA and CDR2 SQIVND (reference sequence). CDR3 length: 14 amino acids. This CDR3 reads CVSSATGPNEKLFF. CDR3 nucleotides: TGTGTCAGTAGCGCGACAGGGCCAAATGAAAAACTGTTTTTT. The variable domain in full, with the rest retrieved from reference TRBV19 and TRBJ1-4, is DGGITQSPKYLFRKEGQNVTLSCEQNLNHDAMYWYRQDPGQGLRLIYYSQIVNDFQKGDIAEGYSVSREKKESFPLTVTSAQKNPTAFYLCVSSATGPNEKLFFGSGTQLSVL.

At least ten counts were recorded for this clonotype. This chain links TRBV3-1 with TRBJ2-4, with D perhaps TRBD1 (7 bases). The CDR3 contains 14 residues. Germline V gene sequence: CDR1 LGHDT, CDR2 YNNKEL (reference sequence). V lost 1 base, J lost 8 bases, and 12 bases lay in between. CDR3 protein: CASSQGQGGDIQYF. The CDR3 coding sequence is TGTGCCAGCAGCCAAGGACAGGGCGGGGACATTCAGTACTTC.

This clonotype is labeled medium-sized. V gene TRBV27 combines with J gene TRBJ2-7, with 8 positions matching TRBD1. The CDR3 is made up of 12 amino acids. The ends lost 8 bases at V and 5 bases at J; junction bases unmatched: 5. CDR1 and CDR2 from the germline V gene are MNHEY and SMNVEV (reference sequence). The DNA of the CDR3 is TGTGCCAGCCGGACAGGGTCTCACGAGCAGTACTTC. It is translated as CASRTGSHEQYF.

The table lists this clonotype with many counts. The CDR3 is CSVGGGEMGQFF. CDR3 in DNA: TGCAGCGTCGGGGGGGGGGAGATGGGGCAGTTCTTC. The genes are TRBV29-1 and TRBJ2-1; 8 nucleotides agree with TRBD2. The germline gives CDR1 SQVTM, CDR2 ANQGSEA. The ends lost 6 bases at V and 12 bases at J; junction bases unmatched: 10. The CDR3 spans 12 residues.

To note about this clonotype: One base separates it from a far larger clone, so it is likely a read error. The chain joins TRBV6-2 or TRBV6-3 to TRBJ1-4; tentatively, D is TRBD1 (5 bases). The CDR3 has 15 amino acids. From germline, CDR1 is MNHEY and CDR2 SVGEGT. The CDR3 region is CASSFKGTNNEKLFF. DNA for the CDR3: TGTGCTAGCAGCTTTAAGGGGACGAATAATGAAAAACTGTTTTTT.

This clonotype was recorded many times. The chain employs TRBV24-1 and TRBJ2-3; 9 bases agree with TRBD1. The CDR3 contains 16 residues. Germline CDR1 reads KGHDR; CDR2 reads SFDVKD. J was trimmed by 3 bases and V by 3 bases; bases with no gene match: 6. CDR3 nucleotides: TGTGCCACCAGTGATCAACCGGGACAGGGTACAGATACGCAGTATTTT. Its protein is CATSDQPGQGTDTQYF.

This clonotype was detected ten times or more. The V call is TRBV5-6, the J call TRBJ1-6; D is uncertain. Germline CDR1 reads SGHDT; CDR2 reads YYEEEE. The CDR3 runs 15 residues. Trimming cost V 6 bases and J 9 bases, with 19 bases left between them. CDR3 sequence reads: CASTLEGRRISPLHF. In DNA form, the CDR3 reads TGTGCCAGCACCCTCGAGGGCCGGAGAATTTCACCCCTCCACTTT.

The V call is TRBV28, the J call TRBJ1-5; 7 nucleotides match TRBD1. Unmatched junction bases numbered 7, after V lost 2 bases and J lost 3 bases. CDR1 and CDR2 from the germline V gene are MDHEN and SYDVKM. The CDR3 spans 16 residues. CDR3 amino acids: CASSLGTVSSNQPQHF. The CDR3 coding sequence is TGTGCCAGCAGTTTAGGGACAGTTAGTTCCAATCAGCCCCAGCATTTT.

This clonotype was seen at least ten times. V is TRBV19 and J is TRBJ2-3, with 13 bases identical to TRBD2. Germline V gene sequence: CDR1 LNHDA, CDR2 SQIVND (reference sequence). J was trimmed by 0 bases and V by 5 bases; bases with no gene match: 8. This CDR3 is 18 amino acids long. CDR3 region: CASSGGTSGTPSTDTQYF. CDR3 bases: TGTGCCAGTAGTGGGGGGACTAGCGGGACCCCGAGCACAGATACGCAGTATTTT.